This is a list of T cell receptor beta chains from one sample in a study of identical twins. TCRdb passed the 5' RACE reads through MiXCR, listing each CDR3 protein once. This table holds some 690,000 distinct CDR3 sequences, 21% found once. Separately, the same data were catalogued under a study of T cells expressing NK-cell markers.

The specimen sequenced was PBMCs. The receptors come from a woman aged 18-30 years in good health. Both conserved end residues are part of each CDR3. D genes are given only for firm matches. A clone size is listed for some rows: how often the clone was seen (once, few, many), or a class if it is expanded.

clone_size	v_call	j_call	d_call	cdr3_nt	cdr3_aa
-	TRBV20-1	TRBJ1-1	-	TGCAGTGCTAAGTCAGGGAACCCTGAAGCTTTCTTT	CSAKSGNPEAFF
-	TRBV20-1	TRBJ2-2	-	TGCAGTGCTAGAGGCGAGCAGCCCGGGGAGCTGTTTTTT	CSARGEQPGELFF
few	TRBV11-2	TRBJ2-1	TRBD2	TGTGCCAGCAGCTCCGTGGGACTATCCCTTGAGGAGCAGTTCTTC	CASSSVGLSLEEQFF
few	TRBV7-2	TRBJ2-1	-	TGTGCCAGCCGTACCGGGCGATTGATTCGAGGAGAGCAGTTCTTC	CASRTGRLIRGEQFF
few	TRBV5-1	TRBJ1-3	-	TGCGCCAGCAGCGCCGAGAGGGGCCTCTCTGGAAACACCATATATTTT	CASSAERGLSGNTIYF
-	TRBV20-1	TRBJ2-1	TRBD2	TGCAGTGCTAGACTAGCGGGGGGGCAGAATGAGCAGTTCTTC	CSARLAGGQNEQFF
few	TRBV20-1	TRBJ2-1	-	TGCAGTGCCACCGGTTGGGTTACCTACAATGAGCAGTTCTTC	CSATGWVTYNEQFF
-	TRBV5-1	TRBJ1-1	TRBD1	TGCGCCAGCAGCCAAACATTTCTCCCTTCAGGGGGCACTGAAGCTTTCTTT	CASSQTFLPSGGTEAFF
many	TRBV20-1	TRBJ2-7	TRBD2	TGCAGTGCTAGGGCTAGCGGACGAAGCGAGCAGTACTTC	CSARASGRSEQYF
-	TRBV12-5	TRBJ1-5	-	TGTGCTAGTGGTCTCCAGGGGAATCAGCCCCAGCATTTT	CASGLQGNQPQHF
few	TRBV27	TRBJ2-5	-	TGTGCCAGCGGCTCCTGGGATTCGGGAGAGACCCAGTACTTC	CASGSWDSGETQYF
few	TRBV5-1	TRBJ1-1	TRBD1	TGCGCCAGCAGCCCGGGACAGGGGGCTTTTACTGAAGCTTTCTTT	CASSPGQGAFTEAFF
-	TRBV7-9	TRBJ2-3	TRBD1	TGTGCCAGCAGCCTGGGACAGGGGGAGCGAGATACGCAGTATTTT	CASSLGQGERDTQYF
few	TRBV3-1	TRBJ2-1	-	TGTGCCAGCAGCCAAGGGGACTGGAATGAGCAGTTCTTC	CASSQGDWNEQFF
-	TRBV6-2/TRBV6-3	TRBJ2-7	-	TGTGCCAGCAGTTATCCAGAGAACGAGCAGTACTTC	CASSYPENEQYF
-	TRBV6-2/TRBV6-3	TRBJ2-7	-	TGTGCCAGCAGTTACTCGCAGGCGTCGGGCAGCCCACCCTACGAGCAGTACTTC	CASSYSQASGSPPYEQYF
few	TRBV12-3/TRBV12-4	TRBJ2-5	-	TGTGCCAGCAGGTTCCTACTCCAAGAGACCCAGTACTTC	CASRFLLQETQYF
-	TRBV20-1	TRBJ2-3	TRBD2	TGCAGTGCTAGATTACTAGCGGGAGGGCCAGATACGCAGTATTTT	CSARLLAGGPDTQYF
-	TRBV10-3	TRBJ1-1	TRBD1	TGTGCCATCAGGCAACAGGGGGCCTCTAGGAACACTGAAGCTTTCTTT	CAIRQQGASRNTEAFF
many	TRBV6-5	TRBJ2-1	TRBD1	TGTGCCAGCAGTTACGGGACAGGGGGTTCCTACAATGAGCAGTTCTTC	CASSYGTGGSYNEQFF
-	TRBV29-1	TRBJ2-3	TRBD2	TGCAGCGTTAGGGGACTAGCGGAAGGGGGCACAGATACGCAGTATTTT	CSVRGLAEGGTDTQYF
many	TRBV20-1	TRBJ2-3	-	TGCAGTGCTGGCCGTCTAGACAGCACAGATACGCAGTATTTT	CSAGRLDSTDTQYF
-	TRBV20-1	TRBJ2-1	TRBD1	TGCAGTGCTAGCGGGACAGATCCGAATGAGCAGTTCTTC	CSASGTDPNEQFF
few	TRBV12-3/TRBV12-4	TRBJ2-1	TRBD1	TGTGCCAGCAGCCCCTCCCGGGACAGCCACAATGAGCAGTTCTTC	CASSPSRDSHNEQFF
-	TRBV20-1	TRBJ2-1	-	TGCAGTGCTAGAGATCGGGATTCTGAGCAGTTCTTC	CSARDRDSEQFF
-	TRBV7-3	TRBJ1-1	-	TGTGCCAGCAGCTTACAGGTCCAGGGTGAAGCTTTCTTT	CASSLQVQGEAFF
-	TRBV5-1	TRBJ2-2	-	TGCGCCAGCTCCGGGGAAGCCTGGGAGCTGTTTTTT	CASSGEAWELFF
few	TRBV4-1	TRBJ2-5	-	TGCGCCAGCAGCCAAGAGAGACGGGAGACCCAGTACTTC	CASSQERRETQYF
many	TRBV20-1	TRBJ2-7	-	TGCAGTGCTAGGGGCGCAGGCCGCGAGCAGTACTTC	CSARGAGREQYF
-	TRBV7-9	TRBJ1-2	TRBD1	TGTGCCAGCAGCCTTACAGGGGACTCTTATGGCTACACCTTC	CASSLTGDSYGYTF
-	TRBV12-3/TRBV12-4	TRBJ2-7	-	TGTGCCAGCAGCCGATGGGGGGGCTTACCCTACGAGCAGTACTTC	CASSRWGGLPYEQYF
-	TRBV5-1	TRBJ2-2	-	TGCGCCATCCTCACCGGGGAGCTGTTTTTT	CAILTGELFF
few	TRBV15	TRBJ1-6	TRBD1	TGTGCCACCAGTTACCAAGACAGGGGTAATTCACCCCTCCACTTT	CATSYQDRGNSPLHF
-	TRBV20-1	TRBJ1-2	TRBD1	TGCAGCATCCTGGGCCGGGACAGCTATGGCTACACCTTC	CSILGRDSYGYTF
-	TRBV7-2	TRBJ2-1	-	TGTGCCAGCAGCTTAGCGATTAGCTCTAGGTACAATGAGCAGTTCTTC	CASSLAISSRYNEQFF
few	TRBV29-1	TRBJ2-3	-	TGCAGCGTTGCCGCAACATACAGCTTAGCGCAGTATTTT	CSVAATYSLAQYF
few	TRBV20-1	TRBJ2-1	-	TGCAGTGCCCCGACTCGACAGAGTGGTGAGCAGTTCTTC	CSAPTRQSGEQFF
-	TRBV12-3/TRBV12-4	TRBJ2-5	TRBD2	TGTGCCAGCAGATCCGCGGGGGTAGAGACCCAGTACTTC	CASRSAGVETQYF
-	TRBV28	TRBJ2-1	TRBD2	TGTGCCAGCTTGGACCTAGCGGGAAGTTTGGGCTCCTACAATGAGCAGTTCTTC	CASLDLAGSLGSYNEQFF
-	TRBV9	TRBJ2-3	-	TGTGCCAGCAGCGTAGAGGTGGGGGGGCCATGGGATACGCAGTATTTT	CASSVEVGGPWDTQYF
once	TRBV11-2	TRBJ2-4	-	TGTGCCAGCAGCTCCACATCTTTGGGGGTAGCCAAAAACATTCAGTACTTC	CASSSTSLGVAKNIQYF
few	TRBV20-1	TRBJ2-5	TRBD1	TGCAGTGCCCAGGACAGGTTGGGTGTTGAGACCCAGTACTTC	CSAQDRLGVETQYF
few	TRBV12-3/TRBV12-4	TRBJ2-7	-	TGTGCCAGCAGTTTACGGACGCAGGGCATCTACGAGCAGTACTTC	CASSLRTQGIYEQYF
-	TRBV6-4	TRBJ1-2	-	TGTGCCAGGCCGGGGGTGGATGGCTACACCTTC	CARPGVDGYTF